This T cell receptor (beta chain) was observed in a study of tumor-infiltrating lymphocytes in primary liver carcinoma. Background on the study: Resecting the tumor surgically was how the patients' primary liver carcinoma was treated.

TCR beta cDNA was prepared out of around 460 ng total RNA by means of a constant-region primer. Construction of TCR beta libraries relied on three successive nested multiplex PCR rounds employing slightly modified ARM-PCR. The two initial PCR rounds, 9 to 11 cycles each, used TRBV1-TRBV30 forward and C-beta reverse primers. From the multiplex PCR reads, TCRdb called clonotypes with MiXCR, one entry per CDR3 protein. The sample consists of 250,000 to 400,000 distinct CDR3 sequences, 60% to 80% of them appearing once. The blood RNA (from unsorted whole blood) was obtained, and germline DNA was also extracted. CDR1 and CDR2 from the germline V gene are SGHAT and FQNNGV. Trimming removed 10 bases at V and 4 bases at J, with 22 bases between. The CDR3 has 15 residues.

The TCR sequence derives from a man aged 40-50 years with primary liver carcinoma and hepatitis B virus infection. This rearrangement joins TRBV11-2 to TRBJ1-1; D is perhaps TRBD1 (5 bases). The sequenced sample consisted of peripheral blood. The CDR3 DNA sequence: TGTGCCAACGGCCCCATGGTGGGGGGGAGCACTGAAGCTTTCTTT. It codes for CANGPMVGGSTEAFF.